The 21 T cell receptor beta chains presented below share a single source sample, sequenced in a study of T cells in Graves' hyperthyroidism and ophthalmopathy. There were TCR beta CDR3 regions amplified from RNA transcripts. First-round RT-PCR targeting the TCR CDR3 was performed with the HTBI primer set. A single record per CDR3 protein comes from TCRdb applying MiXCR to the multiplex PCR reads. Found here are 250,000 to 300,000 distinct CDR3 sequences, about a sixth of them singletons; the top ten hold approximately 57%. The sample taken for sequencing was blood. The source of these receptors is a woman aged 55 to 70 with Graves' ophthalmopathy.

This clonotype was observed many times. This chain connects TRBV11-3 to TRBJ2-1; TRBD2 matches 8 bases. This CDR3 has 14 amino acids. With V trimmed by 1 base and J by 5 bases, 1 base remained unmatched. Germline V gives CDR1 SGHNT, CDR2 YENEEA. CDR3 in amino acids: CASSLAGGHNEQFF. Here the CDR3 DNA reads TGTGCCAGCAGCTTAGCGGGGGGGCACAATGAGCAGTTCTTC. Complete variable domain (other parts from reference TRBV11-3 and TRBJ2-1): EAGVVQSPRYKIIEKKQPVAFWCNPISGHNTLYWYLQNLGQGPELLIRYENEEAVDDSQLPKDRFSAERLKGVDSTLKIQPAELGDSAVYLCASSLAGGHNEQFFGPGTRLTVL.

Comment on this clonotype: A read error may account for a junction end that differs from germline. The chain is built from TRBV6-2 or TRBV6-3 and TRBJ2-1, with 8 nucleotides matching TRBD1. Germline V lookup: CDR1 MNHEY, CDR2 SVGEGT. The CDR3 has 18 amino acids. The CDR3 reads CASSIRGQGGSFGGEQLF. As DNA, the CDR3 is TGTGCCAGCAGTATCCGAGGACAGGGTGGGTCCTTTGGCGGTGAGCAGCTCTTC.

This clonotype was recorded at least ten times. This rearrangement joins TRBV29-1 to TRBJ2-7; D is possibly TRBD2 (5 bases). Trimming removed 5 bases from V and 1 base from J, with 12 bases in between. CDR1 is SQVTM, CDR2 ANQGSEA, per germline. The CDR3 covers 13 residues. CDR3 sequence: CSVRFGESYEQYF. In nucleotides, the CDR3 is TGCAGCGTTAGATTCGGGGAATCCTACGAGCAGTACTTC.

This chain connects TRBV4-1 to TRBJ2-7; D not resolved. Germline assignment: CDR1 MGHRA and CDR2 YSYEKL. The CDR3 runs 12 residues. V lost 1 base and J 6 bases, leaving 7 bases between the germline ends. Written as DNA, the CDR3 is TGCGCCAGCAGCCAAGCCCGCGGCGAGCAGTACTTC. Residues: CASSQARGEQYF.

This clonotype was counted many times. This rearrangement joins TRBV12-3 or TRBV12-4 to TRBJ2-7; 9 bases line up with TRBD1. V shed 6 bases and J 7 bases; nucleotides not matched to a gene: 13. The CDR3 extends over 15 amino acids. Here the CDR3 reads CASRKSGQGRTEQYF. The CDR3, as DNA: TGTGCCAGCAGAAAATCGGGACAGGGACGTACGGAGCAGTACTTC.

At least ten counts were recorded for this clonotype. This CDR3 reads CASNGQGAYEQYF. CDR3 DNA sequence: TGTGCCAGCAATGGACAGGGGGCCTACGAGCAGTACTTC. The chain is built from TRBV2 and TRBJ2-7, with TRBD1 identical over 10 bases. The V gene end was trimmed by 7 bases and the J gene end by 2 bases; junction bases not matched to a gene: 2. Per the germline V gene, CDR1 is SNHLY and CDR2 is FYNNEI. The CDR3 is 13 residues long.

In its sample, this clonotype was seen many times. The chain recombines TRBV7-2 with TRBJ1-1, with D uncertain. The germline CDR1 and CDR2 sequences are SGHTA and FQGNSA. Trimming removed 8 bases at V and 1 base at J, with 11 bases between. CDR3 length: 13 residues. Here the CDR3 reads CASRNRQNTEAFF. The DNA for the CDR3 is TGTGCCAGCCGGAATCGACAGAACACTGAAGCTTTCTTT.

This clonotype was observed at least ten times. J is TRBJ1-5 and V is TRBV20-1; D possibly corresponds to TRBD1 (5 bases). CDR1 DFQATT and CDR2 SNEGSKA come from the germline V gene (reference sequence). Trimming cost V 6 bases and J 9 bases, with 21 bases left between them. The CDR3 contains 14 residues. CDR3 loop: CSALGTASKMPQHF. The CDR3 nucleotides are TGCAGTGCCCTGGGGACGGCGAGTAAAATGCCCCAGCATTTT.

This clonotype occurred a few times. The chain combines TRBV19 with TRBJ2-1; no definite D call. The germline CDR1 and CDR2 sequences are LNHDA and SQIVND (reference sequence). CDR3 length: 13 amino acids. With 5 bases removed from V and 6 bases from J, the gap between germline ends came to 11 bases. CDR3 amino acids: CASSAYKSNEQFF. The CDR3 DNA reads TGTGCCAGTAGTGCCTATAAGAGCAATGAGCAGTTCTTC.

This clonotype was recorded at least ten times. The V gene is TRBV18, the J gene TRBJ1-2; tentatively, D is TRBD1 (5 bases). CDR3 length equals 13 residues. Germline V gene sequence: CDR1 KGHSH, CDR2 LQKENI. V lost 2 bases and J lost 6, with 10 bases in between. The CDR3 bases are TGTGCCAGCTCACCAGATTCCAGGGATGGCTACACCTTC. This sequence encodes CASSPDSRDGYTF.

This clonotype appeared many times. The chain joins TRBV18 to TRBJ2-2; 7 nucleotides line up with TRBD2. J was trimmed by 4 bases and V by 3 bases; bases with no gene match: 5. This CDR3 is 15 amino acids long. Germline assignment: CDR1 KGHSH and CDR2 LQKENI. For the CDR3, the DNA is TGTGCCAGCTCACCTCAGCGGGAACCCACCGGGGAGCTGTTTTTT. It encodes CASSPQREPTGELFF.

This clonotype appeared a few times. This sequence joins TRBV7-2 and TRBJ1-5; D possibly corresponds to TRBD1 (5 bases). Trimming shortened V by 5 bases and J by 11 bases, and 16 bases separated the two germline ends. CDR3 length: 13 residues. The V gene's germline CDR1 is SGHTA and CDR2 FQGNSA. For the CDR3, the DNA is TGTGCCAGCAGCCCCGGGGAGGGGAGGACCCAGCATTTT. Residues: CASSPGEGRTQHF.

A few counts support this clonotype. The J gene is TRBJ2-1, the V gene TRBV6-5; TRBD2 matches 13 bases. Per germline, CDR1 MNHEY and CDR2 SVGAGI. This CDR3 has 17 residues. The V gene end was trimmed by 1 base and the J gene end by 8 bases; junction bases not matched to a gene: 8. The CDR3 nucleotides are TGTGCCAGCAGTTACTTCCTGACTAGCGGGAGGCCCCATGAGCAGTTCTTC. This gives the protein CASSYFLTSGRPHEQFF.

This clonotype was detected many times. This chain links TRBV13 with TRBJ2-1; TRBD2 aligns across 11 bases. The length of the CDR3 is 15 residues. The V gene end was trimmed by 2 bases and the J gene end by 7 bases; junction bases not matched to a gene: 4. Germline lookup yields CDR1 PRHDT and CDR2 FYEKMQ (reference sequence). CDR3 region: CASSLFLAGGNEQFF. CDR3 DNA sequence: TGTGCCAGCAGCTTATTCCTAGCGGGAGGAAATGAGCAGTTCTTC.

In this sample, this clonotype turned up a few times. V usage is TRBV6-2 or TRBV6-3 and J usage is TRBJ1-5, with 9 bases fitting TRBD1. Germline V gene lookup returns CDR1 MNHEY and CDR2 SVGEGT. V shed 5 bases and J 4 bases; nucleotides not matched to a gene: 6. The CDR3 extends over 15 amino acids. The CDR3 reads CASSPRGQGNQPQHF. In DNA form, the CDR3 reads TGTGCCAGCAGTCCGAGGGGACAGGGAAATCAGCCCCAGCATTTT.

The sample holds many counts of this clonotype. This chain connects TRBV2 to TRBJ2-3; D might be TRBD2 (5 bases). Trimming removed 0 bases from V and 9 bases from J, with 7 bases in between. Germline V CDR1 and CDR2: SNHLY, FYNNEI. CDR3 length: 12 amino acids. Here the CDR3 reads CASSEARVTQYF. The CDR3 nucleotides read TGTGCCAGCAGTGAAGCGAGGGTGACGCAGTATTTT.

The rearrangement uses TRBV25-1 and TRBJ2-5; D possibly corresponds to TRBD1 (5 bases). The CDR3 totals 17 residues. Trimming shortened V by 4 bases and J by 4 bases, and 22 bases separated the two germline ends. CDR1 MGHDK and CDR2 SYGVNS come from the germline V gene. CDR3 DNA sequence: TGTGCCAGCAGTGCGGACGAGTGGGTGGGGCAGGGAGAGACCCAGTACTTC. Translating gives CASSADEWVGQGETQYF. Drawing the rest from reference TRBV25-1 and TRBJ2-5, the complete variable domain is EADIYQTPRYLVIGTGKKITLECSQTMGHDKMYWYQQDPGMELHLIHYSYGVNSTEKGDLSSESTVSRIRTEHFPLTLESARPSHTSQYLCASSADEWVGQGETQYFGPGTRLLVL.

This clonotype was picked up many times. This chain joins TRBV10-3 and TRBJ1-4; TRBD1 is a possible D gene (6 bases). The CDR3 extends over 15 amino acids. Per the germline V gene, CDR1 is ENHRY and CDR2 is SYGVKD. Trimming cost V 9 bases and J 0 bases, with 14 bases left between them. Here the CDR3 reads CAIGTTASTNEKLFF. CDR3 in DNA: TGTGCCATTGGGACAACCGCGTCAACTAATGAAAAACTGTTTTTT.

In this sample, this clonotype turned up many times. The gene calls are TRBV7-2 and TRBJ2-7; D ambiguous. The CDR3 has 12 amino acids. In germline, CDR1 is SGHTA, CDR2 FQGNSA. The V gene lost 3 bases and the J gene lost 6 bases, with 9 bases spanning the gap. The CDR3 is CASSFRYPEQYF. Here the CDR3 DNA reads TGTGCCAGCAGCTTTCGGTATCCCGAGCAGTACTTC.

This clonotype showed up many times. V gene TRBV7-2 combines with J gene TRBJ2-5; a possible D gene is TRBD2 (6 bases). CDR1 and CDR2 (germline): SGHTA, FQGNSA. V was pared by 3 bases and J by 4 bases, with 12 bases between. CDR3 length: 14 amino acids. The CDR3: CASSLAGRGETQYF. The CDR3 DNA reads TGTGCCAGCAGCTTGGCAGGGCGGGGAGAGACCCAGTACTTC.

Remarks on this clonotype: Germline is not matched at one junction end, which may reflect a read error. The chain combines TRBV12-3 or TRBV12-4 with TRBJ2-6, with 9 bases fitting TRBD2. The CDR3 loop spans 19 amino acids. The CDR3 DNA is TGTGCCAGCAGGACGAATAGCGGGAGAGGGGAATCTGGGGCCAACGCCCTGACTTTC. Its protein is CASRTNSGRGESGANALTF.